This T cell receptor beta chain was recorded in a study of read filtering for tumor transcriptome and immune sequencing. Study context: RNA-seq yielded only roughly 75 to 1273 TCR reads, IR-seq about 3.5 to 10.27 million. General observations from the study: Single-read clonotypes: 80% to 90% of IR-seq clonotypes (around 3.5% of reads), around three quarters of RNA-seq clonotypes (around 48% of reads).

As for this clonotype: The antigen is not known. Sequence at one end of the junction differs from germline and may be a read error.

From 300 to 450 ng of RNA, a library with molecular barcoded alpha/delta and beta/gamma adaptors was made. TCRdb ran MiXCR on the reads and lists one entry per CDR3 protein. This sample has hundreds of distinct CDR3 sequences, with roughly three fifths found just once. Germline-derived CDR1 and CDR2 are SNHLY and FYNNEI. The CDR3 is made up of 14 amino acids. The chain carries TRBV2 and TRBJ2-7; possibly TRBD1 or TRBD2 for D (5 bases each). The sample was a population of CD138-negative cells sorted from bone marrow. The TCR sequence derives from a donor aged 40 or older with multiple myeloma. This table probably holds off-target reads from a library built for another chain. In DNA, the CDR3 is TGTGCCAGCAGCGATAGGGACGGTTCCTACGGGCAGTACTTC. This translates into CASSDRDGSYGQYF.